This T cell receptor beta chain comes out of a study of blood T cell repertoires in COVID-19. This clone was counted a single time. Profiling relied on immunoSEQ multiplex PCR, and the TCRdb table lists in-frame clones only, not all of them. The sample contains 200,000 to 300,000 clones, just under 90% of which appear only once. With 5 bases clipped from V and 8 bases from J, the junction kept 7 bases outside the gene matches. Germline values: CDR1 LNHDA, CDR2 SQIVND (reference sequence). This CDR3 spans 13 amino acids. Sequencing used peripheral blood. The TCR originated in a woman in her forties with acute or convalescent COVID-19. The rearrangement joins TRBV19 to TRBJ1-2, with 8 positions matching TRBD1. CDR3 sequence (DNA): TGTGCCAGTAGTTCTCAGGGGGCGCGGGGCTACACCTTC. Translating it yields CASSSQGARGYTF.